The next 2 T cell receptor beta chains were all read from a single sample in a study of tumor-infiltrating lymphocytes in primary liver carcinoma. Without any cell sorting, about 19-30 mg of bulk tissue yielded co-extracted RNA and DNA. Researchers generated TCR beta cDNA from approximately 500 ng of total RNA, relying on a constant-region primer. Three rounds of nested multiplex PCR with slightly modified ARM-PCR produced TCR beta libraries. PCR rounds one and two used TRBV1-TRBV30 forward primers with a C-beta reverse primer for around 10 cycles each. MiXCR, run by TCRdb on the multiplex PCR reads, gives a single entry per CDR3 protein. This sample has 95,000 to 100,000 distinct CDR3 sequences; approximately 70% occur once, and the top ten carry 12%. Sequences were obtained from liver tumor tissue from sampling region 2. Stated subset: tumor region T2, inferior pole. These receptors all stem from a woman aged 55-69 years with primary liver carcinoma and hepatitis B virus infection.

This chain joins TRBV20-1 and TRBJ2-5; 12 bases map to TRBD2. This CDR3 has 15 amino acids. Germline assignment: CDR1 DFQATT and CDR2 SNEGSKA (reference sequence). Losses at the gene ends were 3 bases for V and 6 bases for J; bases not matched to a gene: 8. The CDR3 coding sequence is TGCAGTGCTAGTGGAAGACTAGCGGGAGTGAAGACCCAGTACTTC. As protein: CSASGRLAGVKTQYF.

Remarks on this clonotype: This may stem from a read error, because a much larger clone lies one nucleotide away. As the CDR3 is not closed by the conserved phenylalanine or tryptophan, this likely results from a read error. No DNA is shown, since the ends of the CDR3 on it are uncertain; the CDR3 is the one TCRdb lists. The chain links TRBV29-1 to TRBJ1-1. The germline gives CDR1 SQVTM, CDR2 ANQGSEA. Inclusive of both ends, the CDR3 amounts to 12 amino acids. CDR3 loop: CSVRNGDTEVFL.